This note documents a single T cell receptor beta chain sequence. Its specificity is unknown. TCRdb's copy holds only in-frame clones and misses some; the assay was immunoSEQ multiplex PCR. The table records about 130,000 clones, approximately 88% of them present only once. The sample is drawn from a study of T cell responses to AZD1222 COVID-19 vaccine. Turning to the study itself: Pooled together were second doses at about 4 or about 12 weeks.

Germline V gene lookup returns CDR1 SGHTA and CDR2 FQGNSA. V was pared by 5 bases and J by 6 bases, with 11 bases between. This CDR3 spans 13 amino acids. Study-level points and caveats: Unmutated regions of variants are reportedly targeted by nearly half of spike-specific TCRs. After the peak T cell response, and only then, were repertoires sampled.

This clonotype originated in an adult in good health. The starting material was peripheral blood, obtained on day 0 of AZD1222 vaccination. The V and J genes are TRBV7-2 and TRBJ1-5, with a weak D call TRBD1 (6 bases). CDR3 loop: CASSTQGSQPQHF. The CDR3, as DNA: TGTGCCAGCAGCACCCAGGGGTCTCAGCCCCAGCATTTT.